This TCR beta chain came from a study of T cell responses to AZD1222 COVID-19 vaccine. Comments on this clone: Its antigen is unidentified. The junction shows a germline mismatch at one end, possibly a read error.

This CDR3 comprises 15 residues. Germline lookup yields CDR1 MNHNY and CDR2 SVGAGI (reference sequence). Study results and caveats: Possibly, clonal diversity was underestimated; donors were largely white British and included more females. Breadth and depth of Spike-specific TCRs rose after two AZD1222 doses. Nearly half of spike-specific TCRs reportedly target variant regions that are unmutated in the B.1.351 and B.1.1.7 variants. Repertoire sampling occurred only after the peak T cell response.

Method: immunoSEQ multiplex PCR; TCRdb's copy keeps in-frame clones and lacks some. The table lists roughly 180,000 clones, around nine tenths of them singletons, with less than 3% in the top ten. Here the sequenced sample was peripheral blood, taken on day 0 of AZD1222 vaccination. This TCR came from an adult in good health. The chain is built from TRBV6-6 and TRBJ1-3; tentatively, D is TRBD1 (6 bases). The CDR3 protein is CASSDRIVSGDTIYF. CDR3 coding DNA: TGTGCCAGCAGTGACAGGATCGTCTCTGGAGACACCATATATTTT.